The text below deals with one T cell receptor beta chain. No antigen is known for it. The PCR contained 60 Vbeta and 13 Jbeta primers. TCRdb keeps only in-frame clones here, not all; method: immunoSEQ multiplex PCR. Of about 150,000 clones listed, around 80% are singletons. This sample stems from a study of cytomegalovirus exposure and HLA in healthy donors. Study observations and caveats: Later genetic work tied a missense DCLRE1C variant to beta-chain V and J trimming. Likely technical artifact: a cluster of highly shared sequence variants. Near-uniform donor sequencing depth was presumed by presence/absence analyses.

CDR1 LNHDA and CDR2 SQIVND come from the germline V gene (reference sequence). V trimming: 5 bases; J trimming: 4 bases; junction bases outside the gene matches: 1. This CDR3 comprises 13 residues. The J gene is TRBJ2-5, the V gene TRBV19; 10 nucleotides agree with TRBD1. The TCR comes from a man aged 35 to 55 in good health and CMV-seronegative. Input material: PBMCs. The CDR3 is CASSWDRGETQYF. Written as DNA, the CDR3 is TGTGCCAGTAGTTGGGACAGGGGAGAGACCCAGTACTTC. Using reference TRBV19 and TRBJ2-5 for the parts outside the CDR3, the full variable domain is DGGITQSPKYLFRKEGQNVTLSCEQNLNHDAMYWYRQDPGQGLRLIYYSQIVNDFQKGDIAEGYSVSREKKESFPLTVTSAQKNPTAFYLCASSWDRGETQYFGPGTRLLVL.